A single sample gave rise to the 31 T cell receptor beta chains below, sequenced in a study of blood T cells in healthy people across ages. The second PCR ran about 6 to 11 cycles with a sample-barcoded 5' primer and J-beta primers. In TCRdb, the 5' RACE reads were re-called with MiXCR into one record per CDR3 protein. Here the sample spans approximately 290,000 distinct CDR3 sequences, roughly 29% being singletons. Sequences were obtained from blood. These receptors came from a woman in her 70s in good health.

This clonotype appeared a few times. The CDR3 DNA follows: TGTGCCAGCGGCCGGGGACGGATACTACTAGCGGGAGGGCCCAATGAGCAGTTCTTC. Its translation is CASGRGRILLAGGPNEQFF. The chain is built from TRBV3-1 and TRBJ2-1; 13 nucleotides agree with TRBD2. The germline gives CDR1 LGHDT, CDR2 YNNKEL (reference sequence). V gave up 8 bases and J gave up 6 bases; unmatched junction bases: 19. The CDR3 is 19 residues long.

In regard to this clonotype: The junction shows a germline mismatch at one end, possibly a read error. In DNA form, the CDR3 reads TGCGCCAGCAGCCAGCCAGGGGCCTTGAATACTGAAGCTTTCTTT. Amino acids: CASSQPGALNTEAFF. V gene TRBV4-1 combines with J gene TRBJ1-1, with a tentative D call TRBD1 (6 bases). The CDR3 is 15 residues long. From germline, CDR1 is MGHRA and CDR2 YSYEKL.

The chain recombines TRBV5-1 with TRBJ1-1; no reliable D call. Between the trimmed V and J ends, which lost 2 bases and 1 base, there was a span of 12 bases. From germline, CDR1 is SGHRS and CDR2 YFSETQ. The CDR3 runs to 15 residues. The CDR3 DNA reads as TGCGCCAGCAGCTTTAGGCCGACCGGGAACACTGAAGCTTTCTTT. Residues: CASSFRPTGNTEAFF. The whole variable domain, filled in from reference TRBV5-1 and TRBJ1-1, reads KAGVTQTPRYLIKTRGQQVTLSCSPISGHRSVSWYQQTPGQGLQFLFEYFSETQRNKGNFPGRFSGRQFSNSRSEMNVSTLELGDSALYLCASSFRPTGNTEAFFGQGTRLTVV.

This chain joins TRBV12-3 or TRBV12-4 and TRBJ2-3, with D hard to call. Trimming took off 4 bases at V and 0 bases at J, with 8 bases between the two ends. CDR3 length: 14 amino acids. The CDR3 is CASSSRLSTDTQYF. DNA for the CDR3: TGTGCCAGCAGTTCGAGACTCAGCACAGATACGCAGTATTTT.

This clonotype turned up a few times. The rearrangement links TRBV5-1 to TRBJ1-4; no firm D call. In germline, CDR1 is SGHRS, CDR2 YFSETQ. Trimming removed 7 bases from V and 5 bases from J, with 12 bases in between. The CDR3 runs to 13 residues. CDR3 amino acids: CASHNRENEKLFF. In DNA, the CDR3 is TGCGCCAGCCACAATAGGGAAAATGAAAAACTGTTTTTT.

The sample holds a few counts of this clonotype. CDR3 nucleotide sequence: TGTGCCACCAGTGAATTTACTAGCGGGACCGGGGAGCTGTTTTTT. Translation: CATSEFTSGTGELFF. The chain employs TRBV24-1 and TRBJ2-2; 9 bases map to TRBD2. The trim removed 4 bases at V and 5 bases at J, leaving 4 bases unmatched. Germline CDR1 reads KGHDR; CDR2 reads SFDVKD. CDR3 size: 15 residues.

This clonotype was seen a single time. The chain has TRBV7-9 and TRBJ2-1, with D perhaps TRBD2 (5 bases). CDR3 size: 14 residues. The V end lost 5 bases, the J end lost 6 bases, and 14 bases lay between the germline ends. Looked up from germline, CDR1 is SEHNR and CDR2 is FQNEAQ (reference sequence). CDR3 sequence: CASSPEGSINEQFF. The CDR3 DNA sequence: TGTGCCAGCAGCCCCGAGGGTAGCATCAATGAGCAGTTCTTC.

V and J are TRBV5-1 and TRBJ2-1; D not certain. The germline gives CDR1 SGHRS, CDR2 YFSETQ. The V end lost 0 bases, the J end lost 1 base, and 8 bases lay between the germline ends. The CDR3 is 15 amino acids. The CDR3 region is CASSLGWQSYNEQFF. In DNA, the CDR3 is TGCGCCAGCAGCTTGGGGTGGCAGTCCTACAATGAGCAGTTCTTC.

The chain has TRBV6-5 and TRBJ1-2, with 11 nucleotides matching TRBD1. Per the germline V gene, CDR1 is MNHEY and CDR2 is SVGAGI. Trimming cost V 6 bases and J 6 bases; bases outside gene matches: 9. The CDR3 sequence is 15 residues long. CDR3 region: CASRTRTGGEDGYTF. CDR3 nucleotides: TGTGCCAGCAGAACGAGGACAGGGGGCGAAGATGGCTACACCTTC.

This clonotype was seen a few times. The chain links TRBV6-6 to TRBJ2-3; D uncertain. The germline V gene encodes CDR1 MNHNY and CDR2 SVGAGI (reference sequence). Trimming stripped 6 bases from V and 0 bases from J, with 7 bases between. The length of the CDR3 is 13 residues. The chain's CDR3 is CASRVGSTDTQYF. The DNA of the CDR3 is TGTGCCAGCAGGGTGGGGAGCACAGATACGCAGTATTTT.

Points on this clonotype: Mismatch with germline at one junction end may stem from a read error. The CDR3 region is CASSLDGQLYNEQFF. For the CDR3, the DNA is TGCGCCAGCAGTTTGGACGGACAGCTATACAATGAGCAGTTCTTC. This chain links TRBV5-1 with TRBJ2-1, with D possibly being TRBD1 (6 bases). In germline, CDR1 is SGHRS, CDR2 YFSETQ. The length of the CDR3 is 15 residues.

This chain connects TRBV19 to TRBJ2-6, with D unresolved. Germline CDR1 reads LNHDA; CDR2 reads SQIVND (reference sequence). V was cut by 1 base and J by 3 bases, with 7 bases left in between. The CDR3 consists of 15 residues. CDR3 DNA sequence: TGTGCCAGTAGTATAGGGACGAGTGGGGCCAACGTCCTGACTTTC. It encodes CASSIGTSGANVLTF.

This clonotype was seen a handful of times. The rearrangement links TRBV28 to TRBJ1-1, with a weak D call TRBD1 (5 bases). Germline CDR1 is MDHEN and CDR2 is SYDVKM. This CDR3 has 15 amino acids. Trimming shortened V by 2 bases and J by 4 bases, and 14 bases separated the two germline ends. CDR3 in DNA: TGTGCCAGCAGTTTAAACAGGCGTGGGTCCACTGAAGCTTTCTTT. Protein: CASSLNRRGSTEAFF.

The chain has TRBV5-5 and TRBJ1-6; 8 bases fit TRBD1. Germline V gene sequence: CDR1 SGHKS, CDR2 YYEKEE (reference sequence). This CDR3 contains 15 residues. After removal of 3 bases from V and 6 bases from J, the junction contained 5 bases not matched to a gene. In nucleotides, the CDR3 is TGTGCCAGCAGCTCGCAGACAGGGGCTAATTCACCCCTCCACTTT. This translates into CASSSQTGANSPLHF.

With regard to this clonotype: The junction and the germline gene differ at one end; a read error may be behind it. The chain combines TRBV7-2 with TRBJ2-4; 8 nucleotides align to TRBD1. Per germline, CDR1 SGHTA and CDR2 FQGNSA. The CDR3 runs to 12 residues. The CDR3 sequence is CASSLDRGIQYF. CDR3 bases: TGTGCTAGCAGCTTAGACAGGGGCATTCAGTACTTC.

Ten or more counts support this clonotype. CDR3 protein: CASRTGARGNQPQHF. DNA of the CDR3: TGTGCCAGCAGAACTGGGGCCAGAGGCAATCAGCCCCAGCATTTT. This chain connects TRBV6-5 to TRBJ1-5; TRBD1 might be the D (5 bases). Trimming removed 6 bases from V and 2 bases from J, with 14 bases in between. This CDR3 region has 15 residues. From germline, CDR1 is MNHEY and CDR2 SVGAGI.

The chain uses TRBV5-5 and TRBJ2-3; TRBD1 matches at 9 bases. V lost 2 bases, J lost 2 bases, and 6 bases stayed unmatched. Germline-derived CDR1 and CDR2 are SGHKS and YYEKEE (reference sequence). The CDR3 runs 16 residues. The CDR3 loop reads CASSFRTGADTDTQYF. The CDR3 nucleotides are TGTGCCAGCAGCTTTAGGACAGGGGCGGACACAGATACGCAGTATTTT.

In nucleotides, the CDR3 is TGTGCCACCAGCAGATACACAGGGCCCTCCTACGAGCAGTACTTC. It encodes CATSRYTGPSYEQYF. The chain joins TRBV15 to TRBJ2-7; perhaps TRBD1 as D (6 bases). Per the germline V gene, CDR1 is LNHNV and CDR2 is YYDKDF (reference sequence). The V gene lost 2 bases and the J gene lost 0 bases, with 11 bases spanning the gap. The CDR3 totals 15 residues.

The chain has TRBV28 and TRBJ2-7, with D possibly matching TRBD2 (7 bases). V gave up 5 bases and J gave up 3 bases, with 20 bases separating them. Germline V lookup: CDR1 MDHEN, CDR2 SYDVKM. This CDR3 region has 16 residues. The CDR3 is CASSGGDIGSYYEQYF. CDR3 coding DNA: TGTGCCAGCAGTGGGGGGGACATCGGTTCTTACTACGAGCAGTACTTC.

The chain carries TRBV6-2 or TRBV6-3 and TRBJ1-4; possibly TRBD1 for D (5 bases). With 5 bases removed from V and 3 bases from J, the gap between germline ends came to 22 bases. The CDR3 has 18 amino acids. CDR1 and CDR2 from the germline V gene are MNHEY and SVGEGT. CDR3 protein: CASSPIPGQRMANEKLFF. The CDR3 DNA is TGTGCCAGCAGTCCAATTCCGGGGCAACGGATGGCTAATGAAAAACTGTTTTTT.

Regarding this clonotype: This may arise from a read error, as a much more abundant clone is one base away. This chain links TRBV29-1 with TRBJ1-4, with D hard to call. Germline CDR1 and CDR2: SQVTM and ANQGSEA. CDR3 length: 12 residues. The CDR3 bases are TGCAACGTTGAAGACTCCCCTAGAGGGAGGTTTTTT. This translates into CNVEDSPRGRFF.

This clonotype was counted only a few times. The chain carries TRBV7-2 and TRBJ2-3; D is unclear. The V gene lost 5 bases and the J gene lost 1 base, with 10 bases spanning the gap. CDR3 size: 14 residues. Germline CDR1 reads SGHTA; CDR2 reads FQGNSA. The CDR3 region has the DNA TGTGCCAGCAGCCCTGACTTCCGCACAGATACGCAGTATTTT. Its protein is CASSPDFRTDTQYF.

At least ten counts were recorded for this clonotype. The chain recombines TRBV20-1 with TRBJ2-1, with 10 bases matching TRBD1. V shed 5 bases, J shed 9 bases, and the junction held 10 bases outside the gene matches. The CDR3 loop spans 14 amino acids. In germline, CDR1 is DFQATT, CDR2 SNEGSKA (reference sequence). This chain's CDR3 is CSAGTGTGETEQFF. CDR3 in DNA: TGCAGTGCTGGAACCGGGACAGGGGAGACTGAGCAGTTCTTC.

The chain has TRBV29-1 and TRBJ2-5, with 7 bases identical to TRBD1. J gave up 4 bases and V 8 bases, and 7 bases lay outside the gene matches. Germline CDR1 is SQVTM and CDR2 is ANQGSEA. This CDR3 region has 12 residues. The chain's CDR3 is CSFHRGPETQYF. The DNA of the CDR3 is TGCAGCTTCCACAGGGGCCCAGAGACCCAGTACTTC.

The chain recombines TRBV6-1 with TRBJ2-5, with unresolved D. The CDR3 has 14 residues. V lost 3 bases and J 9 bases, leaving 17 bases between the germline ends. Per the germline V gene, CDR1 is MNHNS and CDR2 is SASEGT. This CDR3 reads CASSDGRRGVAQYF. DNA of the CDR3: TGTGCCAGCAGTGACGGACGCCGAGGAGTGGCCCAGTACTTC.

This clonotype was counted once. The CDR3 loop reads CASRETGTSGETQYF. The DNA of the CDR3 is TGTGCCAGCAGGGAGACCGGGACCAGCGGAGAGACCCAGTACTTC. The J gene is TRBJ2-5, the V gene TRBV2; tentatively, D is TRBD1 or TRBD2 (5 bases each). This CDR3 comprises 15 residues. Per germline, CDR1 SNHLY and CDR2 FYNNEI. V lost 6 bases and J 4 bases, leaving 18 bases between the germline ends.

This chain joins TRBV10-3 and TRBJ2-1; D gene uncertain. Germline V gene data show CDR1 as ENHRY and CDR2 as SYGVKD. The V end lost 6 bases, the J end lost 1 base, and 7 bases lay between the germline ends. There are 13 residues in the CDR3. CDR3 nucleotide sequence: TGTGCCATCAGGGAAGGTTCCTACAATGAGCAGTTCTTC. Its protein is CAIREGSYNEQFF.

The chain combines TRBV5-1 with TRBJ2-2; the match to TRBD2 covers 9 bases. The germline gives CDR1 SGHRS, CDR2 YFSETQ. The V and J ends lost 0 bases and 5 bases, in that order; junction bases with no gene match: 5. This CDR3 is 16 amino acids long. The CDR3 bases are TGCGCCAGCAGCTTGGTAGCGGGAGATCGTACCGGGGAGCTGTTTTTT. Protein product: CASSLVAGDRTGELFF.

The chain employs TRBV12-3 or TRBV12-4 and TRBJ2-7; no clear D gene. This CDR3 contains 13 residues. Trimming removed 1 base at V and 4 bases at J, with 8 bases between. CDR3: CASSLVSVYEQYF. DNA for the CDR3: TGTGCCAGCAGTTTAGTTTCGGTTTACGAGCAGTACTTC.

The chain uses TRBV7-3 and TRBJ2-2, with TRBD1 matching 9 bases. The V segment lost 3 bases and the J segment 6 bases; nucleotides outside the gene matches: 5. This CDR3 region has 15 residues. The V gene's germline CDR1 is SGHTA and CDR2 FQGTGA. CDR3 nucleotide sequence: TGTGCCAGCAGCTTCGGGACAGGGTCCCCCGGGGAGCTGTTTTTT. Protein: CASSFGTGSPGELFF.

The chain is built from TRBV3-1 and TRBJ2-7, with D possibly being TRBD1 (6 bases). Per the germline V gene, CDR1 is LGHDT and CDR2 is YNNKEL (reference sequence). The germline V and J ends were trimmed by 2 bases and 4 bases, with 12 bases remaining between them. This CDR3 is built from 14 residues. CDR3 in amino acids: CASSQLQGGYEQYF. The CDR3 nucleotides read TGTGCCAGCAGCCAACTACAGGGCGGGTACGAGCAGTACTTC.